The T cell receptor beta chain described here comes from a study of blood T cell repertoires in COVID-19. Method: immunoSEQ multiplex PCR; TCRdb's copy keeps in-frame clones and lacks some. The sample carries under 200,000 clones, around 77% recorded once. The sequenced sample was peripheral blood. The TCR originated in an older man with active or convalescent COVID-19.

The CDR3 is CASSRAASSTDTQYF. The CDR3 DNA reads as TGCGCCAGCAGCCGCGCGGCCTCTAGCACAGATACGCAGTATTTT. This chain connects TRBV5-1 to TRBJ2-3; D gene uncertain. Trimming took 4 bases from V and 0 from J, leaving 12 bases between them. CDR1 SGHRS and CDR2 YFSETQ come from the germline V gene. This CDR3 has 15 residues.